The table lists the clone carrying this TCR beta chain with a count of one. The antigen remains undetermined. Measured with immunoSEQ multiplex PCR; TCRdb has only the in-frame clones, and not every one. The table has hundreds of thousands of clones, 80% to 90% seen once. Regarding treatment: approximately 18 received Ad26.COV2.S at low or high dose, single or two shots; about 5 received placebo; per-sample allocation not given. Collection of samples fell on day 63 after the first vaccine or placebo injection. The V end lost 1 base, the J end lost 5 bases, and 12 bases lay between the germline ends. The CDR3 runs to 14 residues. Germline V gene data show CDR1 as GTSNPN and CDR2 as SVGIG (reference sequence). The data derive from a study of Ad26.COV2.S vaccination and SARS-CoV-2 variants. In the study overall: Enrolled in COV1001, the donor was in the Ad26.COV2.S trial arm, which received the vaccine. Donor got 5x10^10 or 1x10^11 viral particles of Ad26.COV2.S. The study, taken as a whole, reports: After vaccination, substantial breadth of spike-specific CD8+ and CD4+ responses was reported. Placebo recipients trailed vaccine recipients in spike-specific TCR breadth.

This receptor was obtained from a person between 18 and 60 years old who received the Ad26.COV2.S COVID-19 vaccine or a placebo. The sample in question was peripheral blood, obtained in a trial of Ad26.COV2.S vaccine versus placebo. The V and J genes are TRBV30 and TRBJ1-5; a possible D gene is TRBD1 (6 bases). CDR3 region: CAWSAGAGDQPQHF. DNA of the CDR3: TGTGCCTGGAGTGCTGGGGCAGGGGATCAGCCCCAGCATTTT.